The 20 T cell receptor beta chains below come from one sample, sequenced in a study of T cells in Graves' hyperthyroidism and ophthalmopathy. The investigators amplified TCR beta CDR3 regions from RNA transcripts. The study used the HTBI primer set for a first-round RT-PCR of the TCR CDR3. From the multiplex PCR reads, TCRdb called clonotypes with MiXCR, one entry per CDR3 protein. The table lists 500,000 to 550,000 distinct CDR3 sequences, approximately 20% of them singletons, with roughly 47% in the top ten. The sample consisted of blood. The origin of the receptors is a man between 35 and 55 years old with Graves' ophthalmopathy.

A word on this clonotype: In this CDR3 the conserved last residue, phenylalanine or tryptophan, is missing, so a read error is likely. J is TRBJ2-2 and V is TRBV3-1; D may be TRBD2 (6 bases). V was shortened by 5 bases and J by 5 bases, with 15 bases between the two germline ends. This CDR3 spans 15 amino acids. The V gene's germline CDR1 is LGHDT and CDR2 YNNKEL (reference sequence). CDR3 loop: CASSTGTSVTGELFL. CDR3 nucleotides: TGTGCCAGCAGCACCGGGACTTCTGTTACCGGGGAGCTGTTTCTT.

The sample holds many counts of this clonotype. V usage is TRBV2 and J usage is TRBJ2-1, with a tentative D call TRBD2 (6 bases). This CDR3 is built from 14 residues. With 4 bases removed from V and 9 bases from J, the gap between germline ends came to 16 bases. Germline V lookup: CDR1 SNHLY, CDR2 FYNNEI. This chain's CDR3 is CASSAGLSDPEQFF. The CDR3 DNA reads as TGTGCCAGCAGTGCGGGACTGTCGGATCCTGAGCAGTTCTTC.

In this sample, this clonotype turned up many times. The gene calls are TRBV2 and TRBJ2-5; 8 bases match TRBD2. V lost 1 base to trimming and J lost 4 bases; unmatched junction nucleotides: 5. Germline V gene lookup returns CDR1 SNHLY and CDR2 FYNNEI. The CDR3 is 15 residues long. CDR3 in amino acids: CASSEVAGYLETQYF. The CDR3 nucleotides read TGTGCCAGCAGTGAAGTAGCGGGGTATTTAGAGACCCAGTACTTC.

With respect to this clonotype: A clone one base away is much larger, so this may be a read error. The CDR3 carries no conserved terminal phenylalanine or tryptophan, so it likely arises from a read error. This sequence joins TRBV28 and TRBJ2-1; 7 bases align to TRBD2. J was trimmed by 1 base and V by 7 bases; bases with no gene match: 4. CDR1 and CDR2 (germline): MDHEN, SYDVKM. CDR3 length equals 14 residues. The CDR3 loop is CASMSGASYNEQFS. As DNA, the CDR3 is TGTGCCAGCATGAGCGGGGCGTCCTACAATGAGCAGTTCTCC.

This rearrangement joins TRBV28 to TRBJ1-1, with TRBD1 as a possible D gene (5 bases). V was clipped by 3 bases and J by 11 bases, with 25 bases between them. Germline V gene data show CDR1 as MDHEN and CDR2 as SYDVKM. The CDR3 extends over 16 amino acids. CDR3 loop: CASSFVETTQGFRAFF. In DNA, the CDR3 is TGTGCCAGCAGTTTTGTAGAAACAACCCAGGGCTTTAGGGCTTTCTTT.

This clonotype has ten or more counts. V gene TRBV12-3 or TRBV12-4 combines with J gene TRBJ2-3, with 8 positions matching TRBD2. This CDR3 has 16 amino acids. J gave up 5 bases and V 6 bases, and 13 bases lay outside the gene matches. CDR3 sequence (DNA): TGTGCCAGCAGCGCCGGGACTAGGCTAGCCGGAGATACGCAGTATTTT. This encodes CASSAGTRLAGDTQYF.

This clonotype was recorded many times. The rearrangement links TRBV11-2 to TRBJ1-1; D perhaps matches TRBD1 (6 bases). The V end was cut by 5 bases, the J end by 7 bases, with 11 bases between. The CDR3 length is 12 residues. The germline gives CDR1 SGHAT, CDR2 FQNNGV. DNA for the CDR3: TGTGCCAGCAGCCCGGACAGATTTGAAGCTTTCTTT. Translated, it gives CASSPDRFEAFF.

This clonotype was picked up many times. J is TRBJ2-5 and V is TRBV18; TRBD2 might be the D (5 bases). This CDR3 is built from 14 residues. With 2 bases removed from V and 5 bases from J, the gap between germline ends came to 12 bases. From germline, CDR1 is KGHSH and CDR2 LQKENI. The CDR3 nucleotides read TGTGCCAGCTCACCAGGAGGACTTAGGGAGACCCAGTACTTC. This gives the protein CASSPGGLRETQYF.

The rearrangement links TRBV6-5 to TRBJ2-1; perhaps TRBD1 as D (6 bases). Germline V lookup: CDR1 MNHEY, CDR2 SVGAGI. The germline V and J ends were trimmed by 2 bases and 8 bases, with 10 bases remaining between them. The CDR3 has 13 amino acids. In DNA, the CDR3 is TGTGCCAGCAGTTACAGGGGGTGGGATGAGCAGTTCTTC. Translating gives CASSYRGWDEQFF.

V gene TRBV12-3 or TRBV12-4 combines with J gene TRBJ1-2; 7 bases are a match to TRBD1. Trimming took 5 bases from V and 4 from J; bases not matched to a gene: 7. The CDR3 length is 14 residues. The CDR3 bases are TGTGCCAGCAGTCCCCGGACAGGAGTCTATGGCTACACCTTC. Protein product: CASSPRTGVYGYTF.

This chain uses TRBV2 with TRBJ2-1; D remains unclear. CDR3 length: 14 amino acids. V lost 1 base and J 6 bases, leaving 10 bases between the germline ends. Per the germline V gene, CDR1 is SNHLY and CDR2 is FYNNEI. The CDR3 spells CASSEDPGPNEQFF. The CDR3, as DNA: TGTGCCAGCAGTGAAGATCCAGGACCCAATGAGCAGTTCTTC. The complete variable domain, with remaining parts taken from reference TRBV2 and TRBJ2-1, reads EPEVTQTPSHQVTQMGQEVILRCVPISNHLYFYWYRQILGQKVEFLVSFYNNEISEKSEIFDDQFSVERPDGSNFTLKIRSTKLEDSAMYFCASSEDPGPNEQFFGPGTRLTVL.

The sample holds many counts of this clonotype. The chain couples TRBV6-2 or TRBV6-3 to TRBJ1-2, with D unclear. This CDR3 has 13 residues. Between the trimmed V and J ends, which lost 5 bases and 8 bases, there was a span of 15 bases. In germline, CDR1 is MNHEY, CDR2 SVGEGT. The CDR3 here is CASSIRVVQGYTF. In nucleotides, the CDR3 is TGTGCCAGCAGTATAAGGGTGGTTCAAGGCTACACCTTC.

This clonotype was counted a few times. CDR3 region: CASSPPGGKSRAGELFF. The CDR3 DNA sequence: TGTGCCAGCTCACCACCGGGAGGGAAGTCGAGAGCCGGGGAGCTGTTTTTT. The chain has TRBV18 and TRBJ2-2; TRBD2 aligns across 7 bases. V was clipped by 0 bases and J by 6 bases; unmatched bases: 10. Germline CDR1 KGHSH, CDR2 LQKENI. CDR3 length: 17 residues.

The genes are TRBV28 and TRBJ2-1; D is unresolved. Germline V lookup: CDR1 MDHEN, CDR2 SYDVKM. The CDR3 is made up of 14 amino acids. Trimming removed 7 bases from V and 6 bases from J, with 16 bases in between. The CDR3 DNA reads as TGTGCCAGCACCGGATTACGGGCAGGCAATGAGCAGTTCTTC. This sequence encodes CASTGLRAGNEQFF.

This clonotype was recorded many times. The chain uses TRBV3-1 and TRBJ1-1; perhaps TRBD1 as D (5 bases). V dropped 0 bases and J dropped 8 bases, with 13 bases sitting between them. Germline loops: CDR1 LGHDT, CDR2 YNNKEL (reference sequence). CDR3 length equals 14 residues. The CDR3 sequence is CASSQELGTAEAFF. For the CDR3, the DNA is TGTGCCAGCAGCCAAGAATTGGGGACGGCCGAAGCTTTCTTT.

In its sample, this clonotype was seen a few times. The CDR3 DNA reads as TGTGCCAGCAAGCCCAGGGTGGATCAGCCCCAGCATTTT. This gives the protein CASKPRVDQPQHF. J is TRBJ1-5 and V is TRBV6-1, with D perhaps TRBD1 (5 bases). Between the trimmed V and J ends, which lost 7 bases and 5 bases, there was a span of 12 bases. Germline CDR1 MNHNS, CDR2 SASEGT. CDR3 length equals 13 residues.

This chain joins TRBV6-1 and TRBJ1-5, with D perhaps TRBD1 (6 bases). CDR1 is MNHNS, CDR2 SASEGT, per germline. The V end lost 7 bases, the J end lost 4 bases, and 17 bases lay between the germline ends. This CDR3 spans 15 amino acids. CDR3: CASTRGRQNNQPQHF. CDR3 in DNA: TGTGCCAGCACCCGGGGGCGACAGAATAATCAGCCCCAGCATTTT.

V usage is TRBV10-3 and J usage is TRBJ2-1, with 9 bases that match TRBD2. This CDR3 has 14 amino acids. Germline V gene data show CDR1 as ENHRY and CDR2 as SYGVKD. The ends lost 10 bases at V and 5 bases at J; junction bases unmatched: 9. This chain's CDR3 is CATGIGTSNNEQFF. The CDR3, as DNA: TGTGCCACCGGTATTGGGACTAGCAACAATGAGCAGTTCTTC.

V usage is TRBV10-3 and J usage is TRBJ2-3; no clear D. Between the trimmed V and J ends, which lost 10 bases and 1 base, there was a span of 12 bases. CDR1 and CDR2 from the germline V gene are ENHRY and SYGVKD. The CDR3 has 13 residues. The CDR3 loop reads CATTQPGTDTQYF. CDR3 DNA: TGTGCCACCACTCAGCCCGGCACAGATACGCAGTATTTT.

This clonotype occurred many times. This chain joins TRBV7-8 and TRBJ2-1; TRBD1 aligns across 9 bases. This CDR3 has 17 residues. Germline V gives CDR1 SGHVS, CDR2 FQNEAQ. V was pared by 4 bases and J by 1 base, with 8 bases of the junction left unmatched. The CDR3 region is CASSSPPGTGSYNEQFF. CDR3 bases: TGTGCCAGCAGCTCTCCCCCCGGGACAGGGTCCTACAATGAGCAGTTCTTC.